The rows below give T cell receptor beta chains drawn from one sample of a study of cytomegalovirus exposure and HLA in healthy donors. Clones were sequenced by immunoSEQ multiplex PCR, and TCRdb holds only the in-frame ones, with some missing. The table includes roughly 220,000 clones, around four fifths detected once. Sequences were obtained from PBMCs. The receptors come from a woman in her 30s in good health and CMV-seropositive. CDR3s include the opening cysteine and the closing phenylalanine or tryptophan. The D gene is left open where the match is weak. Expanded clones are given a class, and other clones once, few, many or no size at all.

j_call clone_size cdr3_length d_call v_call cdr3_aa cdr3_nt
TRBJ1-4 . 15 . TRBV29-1 CSVGPTGTENEKLFF TGCAGCGTTGGCCCGACCGGGACGGAGAATGAAAAACTGTTTTTT
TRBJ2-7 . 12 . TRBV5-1 CASSLTLEEQYF TGCGCCAGCAGCTTGACGTTAGAGGAGCAGTACTTC
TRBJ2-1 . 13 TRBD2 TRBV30 CAWSSGRENEQFF TGTGCCTGGAGTAGCGGGAGAGAGAATGAGCAGTTCTTC
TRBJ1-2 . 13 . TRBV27 CASSLGGERGYTF TGTGCCAGCAGTTTAGGGGGGGAGCGGGGCTACACCTTC
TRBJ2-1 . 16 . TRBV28 CASSFIGSGSYNEQFF TGTGCCAGCAGTTTTATTGGGAGCGGGTCCTACAATGAGCAGTTCTTC
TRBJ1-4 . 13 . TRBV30 CAWSKGLQEKLFF TGTGCCTGGAGCAAGGGACTGCAAGAAAAACTGTTTTTT
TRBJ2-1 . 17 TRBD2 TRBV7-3 CASSLTPRGGSGNEQFF TGTGCCAGCAGCTTAACACCCCGGGGGGGGTCAGGCAATGAGCAGTTCTTC
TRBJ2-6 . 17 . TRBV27 CASSFLQGYSGANVLTF TGTGCCAGCAGTTTCCTCCAGGGATACTCTGGGGCCAACGTCCTGACTTTC
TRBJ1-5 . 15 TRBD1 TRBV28 CASKVPDRGLQPQHF TGTGCCAGCAAGGTACCGGACAGGGGGCTTCAGCCCCAGCATTTT
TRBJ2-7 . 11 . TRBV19 CAAGASYEQYF TGTGCTGCTGGGGCCAGCTACGAGCAGTACTTC
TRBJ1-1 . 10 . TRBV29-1 CSVVATEAFF TGCAGCGTTGTAGCTACTGAAGCTTTCTTT
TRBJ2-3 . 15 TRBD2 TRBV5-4 CASSLGDSGRATQYF TGTGCCAGCAGCTTGGGAGACAGCGGGAGAGCTACGCAGTATTTT
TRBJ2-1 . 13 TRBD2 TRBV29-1 CSATSGKVDEQFF TGCAGCGCGACTAGCGGGAAGGTGGATGAGCAGTTCTTC
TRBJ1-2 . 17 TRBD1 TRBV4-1 CASSQGVRGPVHYGYTF TGCGCCAGCAGCCAAGGGGTCAGGGGGCCCGTTCACTATGGCTACACCTTC
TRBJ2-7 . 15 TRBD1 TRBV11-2 CASSVYEGASYEQYF TGTGCCAGCAGCGTTTACGAGGGGGCTTCCTACGAGCAGTACTTC
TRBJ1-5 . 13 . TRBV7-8 CASSPLRGWPQHF TGTGCCAGCAGTCCATTACGGGGATGGCCCCAGCATTTT
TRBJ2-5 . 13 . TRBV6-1 CATTPWDGETQYF TGTGCCACCACTCCGTGGGACGGAGAGACCCAGTACTTC
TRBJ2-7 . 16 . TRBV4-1 CASSQEGRTERFEQYF TGCGCCAGCAGCCAAGAAGGGAGGACAGAGAGGTTCGAGCAGTACTTC
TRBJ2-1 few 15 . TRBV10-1 CASSGPEDGPNEQFF TGCGCCAGCAGTGGACCCGAGGACGGACCCAATGAGCAGTTCTTC
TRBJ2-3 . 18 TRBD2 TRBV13 CASSLREHSGRAKYTQYF TGTGCCAGCAGCTTGCGTGAACATAGCGGGAGGGCCAAATATACGCAGTATTTT
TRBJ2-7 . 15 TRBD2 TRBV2 CASRGLAGVSYEQYF TGTGCCAGCAGGGGACTAGCGGGGGTCTCCTACGAGCAGTACTTC
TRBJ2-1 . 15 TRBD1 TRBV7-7 CASSSDRGHYNEQFF TGTGCTAGCAGCTCGGACAGGGGGCACTACAATGAGCAGTTCTTC
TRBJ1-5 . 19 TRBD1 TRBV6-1 CASSEWGQGETDSNQPQHF TGTGCCAGCAGTGAATGGGGACAGGGGGAGACCGATAGCAATCAGCCCCAGCATTTT
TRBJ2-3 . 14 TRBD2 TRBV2 CAITTSGATDTQYF TGTGCCATTACCACTAGCGGGGCCACAGATACGCAGTATTTT
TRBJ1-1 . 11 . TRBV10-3 CAISESFGAFF TGTGCCATCAGTGAATCGTTCGGAGCTTTCTTT
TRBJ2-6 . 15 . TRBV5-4 CASSLFYSGANVLTF TGTGCCAGCAGCTTGTTCTACTCTGGGGCCAACGTCCTGACTTTC
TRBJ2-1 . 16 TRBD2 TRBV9 CASSVELAGAYNEQFF TGTGCCAGCAGCGTAGAGTTAGCGGGGGCTTACAATGAGCAGTTCTTC
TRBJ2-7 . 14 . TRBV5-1 CASSLRQGSYEQYF TGCGCCAGCAGCTTGCGGCAAGGATCCTACGAGCAGTACTTC
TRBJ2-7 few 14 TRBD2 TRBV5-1 CASSLAGGYHEQYF TGCGCCAGCAGCTTGGCCGGGGGGTACCACGAGCAGTACTTC
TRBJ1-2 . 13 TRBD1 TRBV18 CASSPRDRGMYTF TGTGCCAGCTCACCACGGGACAGGGGAATGTACACCTTC
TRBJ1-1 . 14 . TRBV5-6 CASSTGRPYTEAFF TGTGCCAGCAGTACGGGGCGTCCGTACACTGAAGCTTTCTTT
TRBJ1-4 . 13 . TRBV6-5 CATGDATNEKLFF TGTGCCACGGGGGACGCAACTAATGAAAAACTGTTTTTT
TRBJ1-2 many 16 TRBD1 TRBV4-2 CASSQGGPTGGYGYTF TGTGCCAGCAGCCAAGGGGGTCCCACAGGGGGCTATGGCTACACCTTC